Following are 8 T cell receptor beta chains from one sample sequenced in a study of blood T cell repertoires in COVID-19. Measured with immunoSEQ multiplex PCR; TCRdb has only the in-frame clones, and not every one. The sample yields tens of thousands of clones, roughly 87% seen once. The sequenced sample consisted of peripheral blood. These receptors all stem from a middle-aged man with acute or convalescent COVID-19.

The chain employs TRBV27 and TRBJ2-5, with a tentative D call TRBD1 (6 bases). The CDR3 contains 14 residues. CDR1 MNHEY and CDR2 SMNVEV come from the germline V gene (reference sequence). V was pared by 7 bases and J by 0 bases, with 12 bases between. For the CDR3, the DNA is TGTGCCAGCAAGACCGGGACACACCAAGAGACCCAGTACTTC. Protein: CASKTGTHQETQYF.

This clone is a singleton in its sample. This chain connects TRBV6-5 to TRBJ1-2, with a possible D match to TRBD1 (5 bases). This CDR3 is 15 amino acids long. Germline loops: CDR1 MNHEY, CDR2 SVGAGI. V lost 6 bases to trimming and J lost 7 bases, with 21 bases between them. The CDR3 region is CASRSQEGSYGGYTF. In DNA, the CDR3 is TGTGCCAGCAGATCCCAGGAGGGGAGTTACGGTGGCTACACCTTC.

The genes are TRBV2 and TRBJ2-1; maybe TRBD1 (6 bases). Trimming removed 7 bases from V and 6 bases from J, with 13 bases in between. The germline CDR1 and CDR2 sequences are SNHLY and FYNNEI. This CDR3 is 13 amino acids long. CDR3 region: CASTTGPSNEQFF. CDR3 DNA: TGTGCCAGCACGACAGGCCCGAGCAATGAGCAGTTCTTC.

This chain uses TRBV12-1 with TRBJ1-4; TRBD1, the table's D call, lacks a check against the DNA. TRBV12-1 counts as a pseudogene. The CDR3 runs 18 residues. The CDR3 region has the DNA TGTGCCAGCAGCTCCCCTGGGGGGTGGGACAGGGGTTTTGAAAAACTGTTTTTT. Its translation is CASSSPGGWDRGFEKLFF.

The chain joins TRBV5-4 to TRBJ2-7; 7 nucleotides match TRBD1. The CDR3 loop spans 14 amino acids. V dropped 3 bases and J dropped 0; count of bases not matched to a gene: 3. CDR1 is SGHNT and CDR2 is YYREEE in the germline V gene (reference sequence). Written as DNA, the CDR3 is TGTGCCAGCAGCTGGGACAGCAGCTCCTACGAGCAGTACTTC. This codes for CASSWDSSSYEQYF.

The rearrangement joins TRBV6-5 to TRBJ1-2; D possibly corresponds to TRBD1 (6 bases). This CDR3 has 14 residues. Germline lookup yields CDR1 MNHEY and CDR2 SVGAGI. V lost 5 bases and J lost 8, with 18 bases in between. The CDR3 here is CASSPDPSRGGYTF. DNA for the CDR3: TGTGCCAGCAGTCCGGACCCGTCGAGGGGGGGCTACACCTTC.

This clone was recorded only once. The chain has TRBV2 and TRBJ2-2; a possible D gene is TRBD1 (6 bases). Germline V gene sequence: CDR1 SNHLY, CDR2 FYNNEI. V lost 4 bases and J 4 bases, leaving 16 bases between the germline ends. CDR3 length equals 16 residues. The CDR3 DNA reads as TGTGCCAGCAGTGGACCTGGACAGTTCAGCACCGGGGAGCTGTTTTTT. This codes for CASSGPGQFSTGELFF.

This sequence joins TRBV5-4 and TRBJ2-7; 11 bases are shared with TRBD1. Trimming took 0 bases from V and 2 from J; bases not matched to a gene: 1. Germline V lookup: CDR1 SGHNT, CDR2 YYREEE (reference sequence). This CDR3 has 15 residues. The CDR3 DNA sequence: TGTGCCAGCAGCTTGGTGGACAGGGGGCCCTACGAGCAGTACTTC. This codes for CASSLVDRGPYEQYF.